The rows below give T cell receptor beta chains drawn from one sample of a study of cytomegalovirus exposure and HLA in healthy donors. Method: immunoSEQ multiplex PCR; TCRdb's copy keeps in-frame clones and lacks some. This sample carries about 190,000 clones, 87% of them seen once, and the ten largest clones take around 0.98%. What was sequenced was PBMCs. The receptors come from a boy younger than 10 in good health and CMV-seronegative. Both conserved end residues are part of each CDR3. The D gene is left open where the match is weak. Only some rows state a clone size, as once, few, many or a class for expanded clones.

d_call: NA
j_call: TRBJ1-1
v_call: TRBV11-1
clone_size: NA
cdr3_nt: TGTGCCAGCAGCTCGGGACACATGAACACTGAAGCTTTCTTT
cdr3_aa: CASSSGHMNTEAFF

d_call: NA
j_call: TRBJ2-3
v_call: TRBV5-8
clone_size: NA
cdr3_nt: TGTGCCAGCAGCTTGCGCGGGAGCACAGATACGCAGTATTTT
cdr3_aa: CASSLRGSTDTQYF

d_call: TRBD2
j_call: TRBJ2-5
v_call: TRBV28
clone_size: NA
cdr3_nt: TGTGCCAGCAGTTTAAGGACTAGCGGGGAGGAGACCCAGTACTTC
cdr3_aa: CASSLRTSGEETQYF

d_call: NA
j_call: TRBJ2-7
v_call: TRBV5-6
clone_size: NA
cdr3_nt: TGTGCCAGCAGTCCAGGACTATCCTACGAGCAGTACTTC
cdr3_aa: CASSPGLSYEQYF

d_call: TRBD2
j_call: TRBJ2-1
v_call: TRBV7-2
clone_size: NA
cdr3_nt: TGTGCCAGCAGCCTAGGACTAGCGGGAAAGATAAATGAGCAGTTCTTC
cdr3_aa: CASSLGLAGKINEQFF

d_call: TRBD2
j_call: TRBJ2-1
v_call: TRBV29-1
clone_size: NA
cdr3_nt: TGCAGCGTTTGGCGGGAGTTCAATGAGCAGTTCTTC
cdr3_aa: CSVWREFNEQFF

d_call: TRBD2
j_call: TRBJ2-3
v_call: TRBV30
clone_size: NA
cdr3_nt: TGTGCCTGGAGTGCAGTAGCGGGAGGCACAGATACGCAGTATTTT
cdr3_aa: CAWSAVAGGTDTQYF

d_call: TRBD1
j_call: TRBJ1-2
v_call: TRBV5-1
clone_size: NA
cdr3_nt: TGCGCCAGCAGCTTGGGCAGGGGGAGTAACTATGGCTACACCTTC
cdr3_aa: CASSLGRGSNYGYTF

d_call: TRBD1
j_call: TRBJ1-1
v_call: TRBV27
clone_size: NA
cdr3_nt: TGTGCCAGCAGTTTATCGCAGGGGGCCAGGACTGAAGCTTTCTTT
cdr3_aa: CASSLSQGARTEAFF

d_call: NA
j_call: TRBJ1-1
v_call: TRBV7-8
clone_size: few
cdr3_nt: TGTGCCAGCAGGAGTCTTGGTGAAGCTTTCTTT
cdr3_aa: CASRSLGEAFF

d_call: NA
j_call: TRBJ2-7
v_call: TRBV9
clone_size: NA
cdr3_nt: TGTGCCAGCAGCGTAGTCGGGTCCTACGAGCAGTACTTC
cdr3_aa: CASSVVGSYEQYF

d_call: TRBD1
j_call: TRBJ1-1
v_call: TRBV5-6
clone_size: few
cdr3_nt: TGTGCCAGCAGCTTGCCGGGACAGGGTGTAAGAACTGAAGCTTTCTTT
cdr3_aa: CASSLPGQGVRTEAFF

d_call: NA
j_call: TRBJ2-3
v_call: TRBV19
clone_size: NA
cdr3_nt: TGTGCCAGTACCCCTGACAGTTTCACAGATACGCAGTATTTT
cdr3_aa: CASTPDSFTDTQYF

d_call: NA
j_call: TRBJ1-3
v_call: TRBV6-1
clone_size: NA
cdr3_nt: TGTGCCAGCAGTGTTGAAAACTCAGGAAACACCATATATTTT
cdr3_aa: CASSVENSGNTIYF

d_call: TRBD1
j_call: TRBJ1-5
v_call: TRBV15
clone_size: few
cdr3_nt: TGTGCCACCAGCGGGACAGGGAATCAGCCCCAGCATTTT
cdr3_aa: CATSGTGNQPQHF

d_call: TRBD1
j_call: TRBJ2-1
v_call: TRBV28
clone_size: once
cdr3_nt: TGTGCCAGCAGTTTACATACGGGGACAGGGACCAATGAGCAGTTCTTC
cdr3_aa: CASSLHTGTGTNEQFF

d_call: NA
j_call: TRBJ2-3
v_call: TRBV5-1
clone_size: once
cdr3_nt: TGCGCCAGTGCGGGTGATCATAGCACAGATACGCAGTATTTT
cdr3_aa: CASAGDHSTDTQYF

d_call: NA
j_call: TRBJ1-4
v_call: TRBV27
clone_size: NA
cdr3_nt: TGTGCCAGCACCCGGGTGGCAACTAATGAAAAACTGTTTTTT
cdr3_aa: CASTRVATNEKLFF

d_call: NA
j_call: TRBJ2-5
v_call: TRBV5-1
clone_size: NA
cdr3_nt: TGCGCCAGCAGCCCTAACGCCCTAGGCGGAGAGACCCAGTACTTC
cdr3_aa: CASSPNALGGETQYF

d_call: TRBD1
j_call: TRBJ1-4
v_call: TRBV29-1
clone_size: NA
cdr3_nt: TGCAGCGCGGGCCGGACAGGGTGGGGTGAAAAACTGTTTTTT
cdr3_aa: CSAGRTGWGEKLFF

d_call: TRBD1
j_call: TRBJ1-2
v_call: TRBV29-1
clone_size: NA
cdr3_nt: TGCAGCGTGGGTTCTGGGACAGGGGGATACATGCATGGCTACACCTTC
cdr3_aa: CSVGSGTGGYMHGYTF

d_call: TRBD1
j_call: TRBJ2-1
v_call: TRBV7-9
clone_size: few
cdr3_nt: TGTGCCAGCAGACCTACCCTGGACAGGGACAATGAGCAGTTCTTC
cdr3_aa: CASRPTLDRDNEQFF

d_call: TRBD1
j_call: TRBJ2-4
v_call: TRBV11-3
clone_size: NA
cdr3_nt: TGTGCCAGCAGCTTGGCAGGTACGACAGGGGACGACAAAAACATTCAGTACTTC
cdr3_aa: CASSLAGTTGDDKNIQYF

d_call: TRBD1
j_call: TRBJ1-5
v_call: TRBV6-6
clone_size: few
cdr3_nt: TGTGCCAGCAGTCCCACAGGGGATTATCAGCCCCAGCATTTT
cdr3_aa: CASSPTGDYQPQHF

d_call: NA
j_call: TRBJ1-3
v_call: TRBV6-1
clone_size: NA
cdr3_nt: TGTGCCAGCGGAGGACTCTCTGGAAACACCATATATTTT
cdr3_aa: CASGGLSGNTIYF

d_call: NA
j_call: TRBJ1-5
v_call: TRBV18
clone_size: NA
cdr3_nt: TGTGCCAGCTCCCCCTCTCAGGTGGGGACATATAGCAATCAGCCCCAGCATTTT
cdr3_aa: CASSPSQVGTYSNQPQHF

d_call: TRBD2
j_call: TRBJ2-5
v_call: TRBV6-1
clone_size: few
cdr3_nt: TGTGCCAGCAGTGTTCTTGCGGGAGAAGTAGAGACCCAGTACTTC
cdr3_aa: CASSVLAGEVETQYF

d_call: TRBD1
j_call: TRBJ1-2
v_call: TRBV5-1
clone_size: NA
cdr3_nt: TGCGCCAGCAGCTCCTCCTCGACAGGGCCTTATGGCTACACCTTC
cdr3_aa: CASSSSSTGPYGYTF

d_call: NA
j_call: TRBJ2-7
v_call: TRBV2
clone_size: NA
cdr3_nt: TGTGCCAGCAGTGACACTAGAGACGAGCAGTACTTC
cdr3_aa: CASSDTRDEQYF

d_call: TRBD2
j_call: TRBJ2-7
v_call: TRBV19
clone_size: NA
cdr3_nt: TGTGCCAGTAGTATTCCCGTGACTAGCGGGAGGAGCGAGCAGTACTTC
cdr3_aa: CASSIPVTSGRSEQYF

d_call: TRBD1
j_call: TRBJ1-5
v_call: TRBV6-5
clone_size: NA
cdr3_nt: TGTGCCAGCAGTGGCAGGGGGCTGGATCAGCCCCAGCATTTT
cdr3_aa: CASSGRGLDQPQHF

d_call: TRBD2
j_call: TRBJ2-3
v_call: TRBV6-6
clone_size: NA
cdr3_nt: TGTGCCAGCCATCTAGCGGGGGGGCCCGCAGATACGCAGTATTTT
cdr3_aa: CASHLAGGPADTQYF

d_call: NA
j_call: TRBJ2-5
v_call: TRBV6-1
clone_size: NA
cdr3_nt: TGTGCCAGCAGTGGACCCAGGTGGGAGACCCAGTACTTC
cdr3_aa: CASSGPRWETQYF

d_call: NA
j_call: TRBJ1-2
v_call: TRBV19
clone_size: NA
cdr3_nt: TGTGCCAGTAGTCTACCGTTCAACAGGGACGGCTACACCTTC
cdr3_aa: CASSLPFNRDGYTF

d_call: TRBD1
j_call: TRBJ2-7
v_call: TRBV7-9
clone_size: NA
cdr3_nt: TGTGCCAGCTCAAGGACAGGGGGAATCGACGAGCAGTACTTC
cdr3_aa: CASSRTGGIDEQYF

d_call: TRBD1
j_call: TRBJ2-5
v_call: TRBV19
clone_size: NA
cdr3_nt: TGTGCCAGTAGCAAGGACAGGGGAGAGACCCAGTACTTC
cdr3_aa: CASSKDRGETQYF

d_call: NA
j_call: TRBJ2-3
v_call: TRBV27
clone_size: NA
cdr3_nt: TGTGCCAGCAGTTTATGGGGGACACCGAGCACAGATACGCAGTATTTT
cdr3_aa: CASSLWGTPSTDTQYF

d_call: NA
j_call: TRBJ2-3
v_call: TRBV7-2
clone_size: NA
cdr3_nt: TGTGCCAGCAGCTTAAGGCGGGGGACACCCACAGATACGCAGTATTTT
cdr3_aa: CASSLRRGTPTDTQYF

d_call: NA
j_call: TRBJ1-2
v_call: TRBV11-2
clone_size: NA
cdr3_nt: TGTGCCAGCAGCTTGGCGGGGGGTGGCTACACCTTC
cdr3_aa: CASSLAGGGYTF

d_call: NA
j_call: TRBJ1-1
v_call: TRBV19
clone_size: NA
cdr3_nt: TGTGCCAGTAGTATTAGGGACGGGAGCACTGAAGCTTTCTTT
cdr3_aa: CASSIRDGSTEAFF

d_call: NA
j_call: TRBJ2-2
v_call: TRBV28
clone_size: NA
cdr3_nt: TGTGCCAGAAAAATCTCGTCACAGGGAAACACCGGGGAGCTGTTTTTT
cdr3_aa: CARKISSQGNTGELFF

d_call: TRBD2
j_call: TRBJ2-2
v_call: TRBV2
clone_size: NA
cdr3_nt: TGTGCCAGCAGGCCTCGACTAGCGGGAGGGTACGGGGAGCTGTTTTTT
cdr3_aa: CASRPRLAGGYGELFF

d_call: TRBD2
j_call: TRBJ2-1
v_call: TRBV7-3
clone_size: NA
cdr3_nt: TGTGCCAGCAGCCCGGCGGGAGTCCCGGGCAATGAGCAGTTCTTC
cdr3_aa: CASSPAGVPGNEQFF

d_call: TRBD2
j_call: TRBJ2-1
v_call: TRBV4-1
clone_size: few
cdr3_nt: TGCGCCAGCAGCCACCCAGGGACTAGGGGCAATGAGCAGTTCTTC
cdr3_aa: CASSHPGTRGNEQFF

d_call: NA
j_call: TRBJ1-4
v_call: TRBV18
clone_size: NA
cdr3_nt: TGTGCCAGCTCACCACCGGTGGGGGCGGAGGATGAAAAACTGTTTTTT
cdr3_aa: CASSPPVGAEDEKLFF